The clone carrying this TCR beta chain was counted many times. All TCR cDNA molecules were individually tagged with a unique molecular identifier. MiXCR was run by TCRdb on the 5' RACE reads, yielding one entry per CDR3 protein. Seen here are about 38,000 distinct CDR3 sequences, around 7.6% observed once, and the top ten hold 9.4%. The V gene lost 1 base and the J gene lost 4 bases, with 4 bases spanning the gap. This CDR3 is built from 12 residues. Germline V CDR1 and CDR2: MNHNS, SASEGT. The time point: blood at routine non-recurrence follow-up after resection. This entry comes from a study of spatial heterogeneity in lung cancer. Study summary: The authors sequenced available follow-up PBMC samples, taken a median of around 23 months after resection. The count of detected beta-chain sequences consistently exceeded that of alpha-chain sequences.

The receptor's source is a male donor with early-stage non-small cell lung cancer. V is TRBV6-1 and J is TRBJ1-1; D call uncertain. The material was PBMCs, obtained at follow-up. Here the CDR3 DNA reads TGTGCCAGCAGTGAAGGGGGCACTGAAGCTTTCTTT. Protein sequence: CASSEGGTEAFF.